A single sample gave rise to the 30 T cell receptor beta chains below, sequenced in a study of cytomegalovirus exposure and HLA in healthy donors. This PCR relied on a set of 60 Vbeta primers and 13 Jbeta primers. This table comes from immunoSEQ multiplex PCR, and its TCRdb copy is limited to in-frame clones, with some not included. The table shows around 130,000 clones, with around 77% occurring only once. The sample taken for sequencing was PBMCs. The receptors were sampled from a woman in her fifties or sixties in good health and CMV-seronegative.

The chain has TRBV14 and TRBJ2-1; 10 bases fit TRBD2. CDR1 is SGHDN and CDR2 is FVKESK in the germline V gene. The V and J ends lost 5 bases and 6 bases, in that order; junction bases with no gene match: 16. The CDR3 loop spans 18 amino acids. The CDR3 DNA reads as TGTGCCAGCAGCATCCTGGAAGCTAGCGGGAGTTTTATCAATGAGCAGTTCTTC. Residues: CASSILEASGSFINEQFF.

This clone came up once. The CDR3 nucleotides are TGTGCCAGCAGTAACCATCAGGATGGCTACACCTTC. Translation gives CASSNHQDGYTF. The chain uses TRBV28 and TRBJ1-2; D gene ambiguous. CDR1 and CDR2 (germline): MDHEN, SYDVKM. This CDR3 region has 12 residues. Trimming pared 5 bases from V and 6 bases from J, leaving 10 bases between.

V usage is TRBV5-6 and J usage is TRBJ1-1, with 11 bases lining up with TRBD1. The CDR3 runs to 14 residues. The germline gives CDR1 SGHDT, CDR2 YYEEEE. V shed 3 bases and J 4 bases; nucleotides not matched to a gene: 2. The CDR3 is CASSWGQGVTEAFF. CDR3 DNA sequence: TGTGCCAGCAGCTGGGGACAGGGGGTCACTGAAGCTTTCTTT.

CDR3 sequence (DNA): TGTGCCAGCGCCATTGGGGACAGGGCTGGTAAGCAGTACTTC. Translation: CASAIGDRAGKQYF. V is TRBV28 and J is TRBJ2-7; 9 bases agree with TRBD1. The CDR3 consists of 14 residues. Looked up from germline, CDR1 is MDHEN and CDR2 is SYDVKM. The ends lost 8 bases at V and 8 bases at J; junction bases unmatched: 13.

The chain links TRBV5-5 to TRBJ2-7; D not certain. Germline V gives CDR1 SGHKS, CDR2 YYEKEE (reference sequence). This CDR3 is 15 amino acids long. The ends were cut back, 0 bases at V and 0 bases at J, with 10 bases in the middle. The DNA of the CDR3 is TGTGCCAGCAGCTTGGTCGGCGGCTACTCCTACGAGCAGTACTTC. Protein sequence: CASSLVGGYSYEQYF.

The chain recombines TRBV4-2 with TRBJ2-5, with 9 nucleotides matching TRBD2. The J call may be wrong; the DNA end is better matched by TRBJ2-7. Germline V lookup: CDR1 LGHNA, CDR2 YNFKEQ. CDR3 size: 14 residues. CDR3 sequence reads: CASSFSGGFYEQYF. In DNA form, the CDR3 reads TGTGCCAGCAGCTTTAGCGGGGGTTTTTACGAGCAGTACTTC.

The chain couples TRBV6-6 to TRBJ2-5, with TRBD2 matching over 11 bases. The closer fit of TRBJ2-7 to the DNA end suggests the J call may be wrong. Looked up from germline, CDR1 is MNHNY and CDR2 is SVGAGI (reference sequence). The CDR3 consists of 13 residues. The CDR3 here is CATTSGSSVEQYF. CDR3 coding DNA: TGTGCCACTACTAGCGGGAGTTCCGTCGAGCAGTACTTC.

This sequence joins TRBV6-5 and TRBJ2-5; 13 bases are a match to TRBD2. From germline, CDR1 is MNHEY and CDR2 SVGAGI. V lost 6 bases to trimming and J lost 5 bases; unmatched junction nucleotides: 6. This CDR3 region has 15 residues. The CDR3 nucleotides read TGTGCCAGCAGGCTACTAGCGGGGGGGCTTGAGACCCAGTACTTC. Translated: CASRLLAGGLETQYF.

The rearrangement links TRBV19 to TRBJ2-7; 10 nucleotides agree with TRBD2. With 10 bases clipped from V and 1 base from J, the junction kept 10 bases outside the gene matches. Germline-derived CDR1 and CDR2 are LNHDA and SQIVND (reference sequence). The CDR3 has 15 amino acids. The CDR3 bases are TGTGCCACGTCTAGCGGGAGCTTGGGATCCTACGAGCAGTACTTC. It encodes CATSSGSLGSYEQYF. Drawing the rest from reference TRBV19 and TRBJ2-7, the complete variable domain is DGGITQSPKYLFRKEGQNVTLSCEQNLNHDAMYWYRQDPGQGLRLIYYSQIVNDFQKGDIAEGYSVSREKKESFPLTVTSAQKNPTAFYLCATSSGSLGSYEQYFGPGTRLTVT.

V gene TRBV5-1 combines with J gene TRBJ1-2, with 9 bases identical to TRBD1. CDR1 is SGHRS and CDR2 is YFSETQ in the germline V gene. The CDR3 consists of 14 residues. V lost 3 bases, J lost 8 bases, and 8 bases stayed unmatched. The CDR3 DNA is TGCGCCAGCAGCTCCACAGGGGGCCGTGGAGGCTACACCTTC. Protein sequence: CASSSTGGRGGYTF. Combining the CDR3 with reference TRBV5-1 and TRBJ1-2 gives the whole variable domain KAGVTQTPRYLIKTRGQQVTLSCSPISGHRSVSWYQQTPGQGLQFLFEYFSETQRNKGNFPGRFSGRQFSNSRSEMNVSTLELGDSALYLCASSSTGGRGGYTFGSGTRLTVV.

This clone has only a few counts. The J gene is TRBJ1-4, the V gene TRBV18; the D gene is possibly TRBD1 (5 bases). V shed 6 bases and J shed 8 bases, with 13 bases lying between them. Germline CDR1 and CDR2: KGHSH and LQKENI. The CDR3 is made up of 13 amino acids. The CDR3 is CASSPGLQEKLFF. CDR3 DNA: TGTGCCAGCTCTCCAGGGTTACAGGAAAAACTGTTTTTT.

The V and J genes are TRBV5-1 and TRBJ1-1; weak D call: TRBD1 (5 bases). The CDR3 extends over 15 amino acids. V was trimmed by 2 bases and J by 3 bases, leaving 14 bases between them. CDR1 and CDR2 (germline): SGHRS, YFSETQ. The DNA for the CDR3 is TGCGCCAGCAGCTTTGGGGGGATGTTGGACACTGAAGCTTTCTTT. Translating it yields CASSFGGMLDTEAFF.

The chain combines TRBV5-4 with TRBJ2-7, with D possibly TRBD2 on 6 matching bases. Per germline, CDR1 SGHNT and CDR2 YYREEE (reference sequence). The CDR3 consists of 15 residues. Trimming shortened V by 3 bases and J by 2 bases, and 15 bases separated the two germline ends. CDR3: CASSWDSVGAYEQYF. The CDR3 nucleotides are TGTGCCAGCAGCTGGGACTCCGTTGGAGCCTACGAGCAGTACTTC.

This chain links TRBV10-1 with TRBJ2-7; a weak D match, TRBD1 (6 bases). The ends were cut back, 6 bases at V and 2 bases at J, with 20 bases in the middle. CDR1 is WNHNN and CDR2 is SYGVQD in the germline V gene (reference sequence). This CDR3 comprises 16 residues. CDR3 residues: CASSGPGAPRPYEQYF. The DNA of the CDR3 is TGCGCCAGCAGCGGGCCAGGGGCCCCGCGGCCCTACGAGCAGTACTTC.

The genes are TRBV6-1 and TRBJ1-5; 10 positions match TRBD1. There are 16 residues in the CDR3. After removal of 4 bases from V and 0 bases from J, the junction contained 3 bases not matched to a gene. From germline, CDR1 is MNHNS and CDR2 SASEGT. The CDR3 protein is CASSGQGARSNQPQHF. In DNA form, the CDR3 reads TGTGCCAGCAGTGGACAGGGGGCGCGTAGCAATCAGCCCCAGCATTTT.

The rearrangement joins TRBV5-6 to TRBJ2-5, with D tentatively TRBD1 (5 bases). The CDR3 spans 14 residues. V was clipped by 0 bases and J by 5 bases, with 11 bases between them. Germline values: CDR1 SGHDT, CDR2 YYEEEE. CDR3 in amino acids: CASSLEQGFETQYF. In DNA form, the CDR3 reads TGTGCCAGCAGCTTGGAGCAGGGATTCGAGACCCAGTACTTC.

This clone turned up a few times. The V gene is TRBV9, the J gene TRBJ2-7; D may be TRBD2 (6 bases). V dropped 0 bases and J dropped 3 bases, with 10 bases sitting between them. Germline V gene lookup returns CDR1 SGDLS and CDR2 YYNGEE. This CDR3 has 14 amino acids. The CDR3 sequence: CASSVGYSGYEQYF. The CDR3 DNA follows: TGTGCCAGCAGCGTAGGGTATAGCGGCTACGAGCAGTACTTC.

The genes are TRBV7-9 and TRBJ1-4; D is undetermined. The CDR3 extends over 13 amino acids. The V and J ends lost 8 bases and 0 bases respectively, with 7 bases between them. Looked up from germline, CDR1 is SEHNR and CDR2 is FQNEAQ (reference sequence). CDR3 in amino acids: CASRISTNEKLFF. The CDR3 DNA reads TGTGCCAGCCGTATCTCAACTAATGAAAAACTGTTTTTT.

The chain links TRBV4-1 to TRBJ2-7, with TRBD1 identical over 7 bases. The germline V gene has CDR1 MGHRA and CDR2 YSYEKL. CDR3 size: 16 residues. Trimming cost V 4 bases and J 1 base; bases outside gene matches: 10. The CDR3 bases are TGCGCCAGCAGCCCTCGACAGGGAAGTAGGTCCTACGAGCAGTACTTC. Protein product: CASSPRQGSRSYEQYF.

V and J are TRBV15 and TRBJ2-4; weak D call: TRBD1 (5 bases). V dropped 1 base and J dropped 0 bases, with 10 bases sitting between them. The CDR3 totals 16 residues. Germline CDR1 reads LNHNV; CDR2 reads YYDKDF (reference sequence). CDR3 region: CATSRVTGIAKNIQYF. The DNA of the CDR3 is TGTGCCACCAGCAGAGTTACAGGCATAGCCAAAAACATTCAGTACTTC. Combining the CDR3 with reference TRBV15 and TRBJ2-4 gives the whole variable domain DAMVIQNPRYQVTQFGKPVTLSCSQTLNHNVMYWYQQKSSQAPKLLFHYYDKDFNNEADTPDNFQSRRPNTSFCFLDIRSPGLGDTAMYLCATSRVTGIAKNIQYFGAGTRLSVL.

This clone was seen once. The V and J genes are TRBV19 and TRBJ1-5; the D gene is possibly TRBD1 (6 bases). V lost 6 bases to trimming and J lost 4 bases, with 10 bases between them. The germline CDR1 and CDR2 sequences are LNHDA and SQIVND (reference sequence). The CDR3 consists of 13 residues. The CDR3 loop is CASSFRGNQPQHF. The CDR3 nucleotides read TGTGCCAGTAGCTTTAGGGGGAATCAGCCCCAGCATTTT. The entire variable domain, with the rest obtained from reference TRBV19 and TRBJ1-5, is as follows: DGGITQSPKYLFRKEGQNVTLSCEQNLNHDAMYWYRQDPGQGLRLIYYSQIVNDFQKGDIAEGYSVSREKKESFPLTVTSAQKNPTAFYLCASSFRGNQPQHFGDGTRLSIL.

V is TRBV6-6 and J is TRBJ2-5; D is ambiguous. The CDR3 is made up of 12 amino acids. V dropped 2 bases and J dropped 4 bases, with 5 bases sitting between them. CDR1 is MNHNY and CDR2 is SVGAGI in the germline V gene (reference sequence). The CDR3 loop is CASSYGRETQYF. The CDR3 region has the DNA TGTGCCAGCAGTTACGGCCGAGAGACCCAGTACTTC.

This clone was detected only a few times. The chain employs TRBV5-6 and TRBJ1-3, with D maybe TRBD1 (6 bases). CDR1 SGHDT and CDR2 YYEEEE come from the germline V gene. Between the trimmed V and J ends, which lost 0 bases and 7 bases, there was a span of 14 bases. The CDR3 is 15 amino acids. The CDR3 protein is CASSLVPGQTNTIYF. As DNA, the CDR3 is TGTGCCAGCAGCTTGGTCCCCGGACAGACCAACACCATATATTTT. Filled out from reference TRBV5-6 and TRBJ1-3, the complete variable domain reads DAGVTQSPTHLIKTRGQQVTLRCSPKSGHDTVSWYQQALGQGPQFIFQYYEEEERQRGNFPDRFSGHQFPNYSSELNVNALLLGDSALYLCASSLVPGQTNTIYFGEGSWLTVV.

This chain joins TRBV28 and TRBJ1-5; 8 positions agree with TRBD1. Germline V CDR1 and CDR2: MDHEN, SYDVKM. The CDR3 has 19 residues. V dropped 4 bases and J dropped 0; count of bases not matched to a gene: 14. The chain's CDR3 is CASSSGQGGVENSNQPQHF. In DNA form, the CDR3 reads TGTGCCAGCAGTTCAGGACAGGGTGGGGTGGAGAATAGCAATCAGCCCCAGCATTTT.

This clone was recorded a few times. The chain links TRBV4-1 to TRBJ2-7, with 10 bases identical to TRBD1. This CDR3 region has 15 residues. The J segment lost 5 bases and the V segment lost 1 base, leaving 5 bases of the junction unmatched. Germline CDR1 MGHRA, CDR2 YSYEKL. For the CDR3, the DNA is TGCGCCAGCAGCCAAGCCGGGACAGGGGTGAACGAGCAGTACTTC. As protein: CASSQAGTGVNEQYF.

The V gene is TRBV5-1, the J gene TRBJ1-3; D perhaps matches TRBD1 (5 bases). The germline CDR1 and CDR2 sequences are SGHRS and YFSETQ. There are 14 residues in the CDR3. V lost 4 bases to trimming and J lost 3 bases, with 11 bases between them. CDR3 in amino acids: CASSTGGVGNTIYF. The CDR3 coding sequence is TGCGCCAGCAGCACCGGGGGGGTTGGAAACACCATATATTTT.

The chain has TRBV18 and TRBJ2-7; unclear D gene. V was trimmed by 3 bases and J by 2 bases, leaving 5 bases between them. The germline gives CDR1 KGHSH, CDR2 LQKENI. There are 12 residues in the CDR3. CDR3 region: CASSPDTYEQYF. CDR3 sequence (DNA): TGTGCCAGCTCACCCGACACCTACGAGCAGTACTTC.

The chain carries TRBV4-1 and TRBJ2-3; D gene ambiguous. This CDR3 contains 12 residues. Germline CDR1 is MGHRA and CDR2 is YSYEKL. V was cut by 3 bases and J by 2 bases, with 3 bases left in between. CDR3 residues: CASSHHTDTQYF. In DNA, the CDR3 is TGCGCCAGCAGCCACCACACAGATACGCAGTATTTT.

This clone appeared a few times. The chain employs TRBV7-3 and TRBJ2-5, with 11 positions matching TRBD2. Trimming took 5 bases from V and 3 from J; bases not matched to a gene: 5. Looked up from germline, CDR1 is SGHTA and CDR2 is FQGTGA. The CDR3 is made up of 15 amino acids. The CDR3 reads CASSGLGLAEETQYF. The CDR3, as DNA: TGTGCCAGCAGCGGATTGGGACTAGCGGAAGAGACCCAGTACTTC. Combining the CDR3 with reference TRBV7-3 and TRBJ2-5 gives the whole variable domain GAGVSQTPSNKVTEKGKYVELRCDPISGHTALYWYRQSLGQGPEFLIYFQGTGAADDSGLPNDRFFAVRPEGSVSTLKIQRTERGDSAVYLCASSGLGLAEETQYFGPGTRLLVL.

The genes are TRBV27 and TRBJ2-6; TRBD1 matches at 9 bases. V lost 5 bases and J lost 2; bases outside the gene matches: 16. Germline V gene lookup returns CDR1 MNHEY and CDR2 SMNVEV (reference sequence). There are 20 residues in the CDR3. CDR3 amino acids: CASSRDRERYWGAGANVLTF. CDR3 DNA sequence: TGTGCCAGCAGTAGGGACAGGGAGCGTTACTGGGGAGCTGGGGCCAACGTCCTGACTTTC.